The clone carrying this TCR beta chain was seen more than once but under ten times. The source material, RNA transcripts, was used to amplify TCR beta CDR3 regions. First-round RT-PCR of the TCR CDR3 relied on the HTBI primer set. Using its own MiXCR run on the multiplex PCR reads, TCRdb lists one record per CDR3 protein. Of over 550,000 distinct CDR3 sequences listed, approximately 16% are singletons. This entry is derived from a study of T cells in Graves' hyperthyroidism and ophthalmopathy. The CDR3 has 18 amino acids. Germline V gives CDR1 LGHNA, CDR2 YNFKEQ. V was clipped by 4 bases and J by 4 bases; unmatched bases: 10.

The sequenced sample was blood. This clonotype was sampled from a woman between 18 and 29 years old with Graves' hyperthyroidism. The chain employs TRBV4-2 and TRBJ2-5, with 15 nucleotides matching TRBD2. The CDR3 sequence is CASSLGLAGGTGGETQYF. CDR3 sequence (DNA): TGTGCCAGCAGCCTCGGACTAGCGGGAGGGACGGGGGGAGAGACCCAGTACTTC.